Listed below are T cell receptor beta chains from one sample, sequenced in a study of cytotoxic CD8 clonotypes in ibrutinib-treated CLL. Sequencing was performed with immunoSEQ multiplex PCR; in TCRdb, only in-frame clones are kept and a portion is missing. Among about 160,000 clones listed, roughly four fifths were seen once. Sequences were derived from PBMCs, sampled after 24 months of ibrutinib treatment. The receptors come from a human donor with chronic lymphocytic leukemia. The CDR3 runs from the conserved cysteine through the conserved F or W. A D gene is named only where the DNA matches it firmly. The size of a clone is reported for some rows only, either as once, few or many, or as a class for expanded clones.

CDR3nt	CDR3aa	v_gene	d_gene	abundance	j_gene	len
TGTGCCAGCAGCTTAGATGGAGTGAATGAGCAGTTCTTC	CASSLDGVNEQFF	TRBV11-2	-	-	TRBJ2-1	13
TGTGCCAGCAGCTTGAGGGGCGGGAGCTCCGAGCAGTACTTC	CASSLRGGSSEQYF	TRBV7-2	TRBD2	-	TRBJ2-7	14
TGTGCCAGCAGCTTAGTTTGGTGGGGCGACTATGGCTACACCTTC	CASSLVWWGDYGYTF	TRBV7-8	-	-	TRBJ1-2	15
TGTGCCTGGAGTGTTAAAAGAATATCGGGACAGGTCGAGCAGTACTTC	CAWSVKRISGQVEQYF	TRBV30	TRBD1	-	TRBJ2-7	16
TGTGCCATCAGTGAGAGGGGATATGGCTACACCTTC	CAISERGYGYTF	TRBV10-3	-	-	TRBJ1-2	12
TGCGCCAGCAGCTTAGTGGGGCACCCGAACACCGGGGAGCTGTTTTTT	CASSLVGHPNTGELFF	TRBV5-1	-	-	TRBJ2-2	16
TGTGCCAGCAGTTACTCGTCCAGGCTTCAGCCCCAGCATTTT	CASSYSSRLQPQHF	TRBV6-6	-	-	TRBJ1-5	14
TGCAGCGTTTTTGGACTAGCGGGAGGCCCCGGAAATGAGCAGTTCTTC	CSVFGLAGGPGNEQFF	TRBV29-1	TRBD2	-	TRBJ2-1	16
TGTGCCAGCTCCCCGCGGGGGTTCAATGAGCAGTTCTTC	CASSPRGFNEQFF	TRBV25-1	TRBD2	-	TRBJ2-1	13
TGTGCCAGCAGTGAAGGGGGGGGCAATCAGCCCCAGCATTTT	CASSEGGGNQPQHF	TRBV25-1	-	-	TRBJ1-5	14
TGCGCCAGCAGCTTGGCCTTAGGGGTGGCGGAAAAACTGTTTTTT	CASSLALGVAEKLFF	TRBV5-1	-	-	TRBJ1-4	15
TGTGCCAGCAGTCGGGACACGCACAATGAGCAGTTCTTC	CASSRDTHNEQFF	TRBV27	-	-	TRBJ2-1	13
TGTGCCAGCAGCGTAGGCGGCGGTACCGGGGAGCTGTTTTTT	CASSVGGGTGELFF	TRBV9	-	-	TRBJ2-2	14
TGTGCCAGCAGCTTAAGACAGTTTAACGAGCAGTACTTC	CASSLRQFNEQYF	TRBV7-3	-	-	TRBJ2-7	13
TGTGCCAGCTCAGGTCAGGGGCTGATTTCACCCCTCCACTTT	CASSGQGLISPLHF	TRBV2	-	many	TRBJ1-6	14
TGTGCCAGCAGTAATTCCGGGACACTCTACGAGCAGTACTTC	CASSNSGTLYEQYF	TRBV6-1	-	-	TRBJ2-7	14
TGTGCCAGCAGCCCTTTCCAGGGTACTGAAGCTTTCTTT	CASSPFQGTEAFF	TRBV7-9	-	-	TRBJ1-1	13
TGCGCCAGCAGCTTGGCCTCTGGCAGGGGAATTGGCTACACCTTC	CASSLASGRGIGYTF	TRBV5-1	-	-	TRBJ1-2	15
TGTGCCAGACATTGTGGGGACCGAAGTAATTCACCCCTCCACTTT	CARHCGDRSNSPLHF	TRBV27	-	-	TRBJ1-6	15
TGTGCCAGCAGCCAAGAAGGACAGCGGGGGTACAATGAGCAGTTCTTC	CASSQEGQRGYNEQFF	TRBV4-2	TRBD2	-	TRBJ2-1	16
TGTGCCAGCAGTTATGGACAGGGGGGGTACGAGCAGTACTTC	CASSYGQGGYEQYF	TRBV2	TRBD1	once	TRBJ2-7	14
TGTGCCAGCACCTTAACCCGTTCGCCCCTCCACTTT	CASTLTRSPLHF	TRBV7-2	-	few	TRBJ1-6	12
TGTGCCAGCAGTGGGGGGTTTTATTCACCCCTCCACTTT	CASSGGFYSPLHF	TRBV27	-	once	TRBJ1-6	13
TGTGCCAGCAGCTACAAAGGGGGCAATGAGCAGTTCTTC	CASSYKGGNEQFF	TRBV6-1	-	-	TRBJ2-1	13
TGTGCCAGCAGATTTCGTCCCTACGAGCAGTACTTC	CASRFRPYEQYF	TRBV5-4	-	-	TRBJ2-7	12
TGTGCCAGCAGTTTAAGGGGGGGCATCTATGGCTACACCTTC	CASSLRGGIYGYTF	TRBV27	-	-	TRBJ1-2	14
TGTGCCTGGAGTGGGGACAGGGATGGTAGTGAAAAACTGTTTTTT	CAWSGDRDGSEKLFF	TRBV30	TRBD1	-	TRBJ1-4	15
TGTGCCAGCAGGGGAGACCTTACTATGAGAAAACTGTTTTTT	CASRGDLTMRKLFF	TRBV6-6	-	-	TRBJ1-4	14
TGTGCCAGCAGTGGGGCAGGCTCGCCCAAGATTTACGAGCAGTACTTC	CASSGAGSPKIYEQYF	TRBV27	-	-	TRBJ2-7	16
TGTGCCAGCCAGGATGGGGCGGGCCAAGCATACGAGCAGTACTTC	CASQDGAGQAYEQYF	TRBV6-5	-	-	TRBJ2-7	15
TGTGCCAGCAGCCCCTCCGGCGAACTGCTCTCTGGGGCCAACGTCCTGACTTTC	CASSPSGELLSGANVLTF	TRBV27	-	-	TRBJ2-6	18